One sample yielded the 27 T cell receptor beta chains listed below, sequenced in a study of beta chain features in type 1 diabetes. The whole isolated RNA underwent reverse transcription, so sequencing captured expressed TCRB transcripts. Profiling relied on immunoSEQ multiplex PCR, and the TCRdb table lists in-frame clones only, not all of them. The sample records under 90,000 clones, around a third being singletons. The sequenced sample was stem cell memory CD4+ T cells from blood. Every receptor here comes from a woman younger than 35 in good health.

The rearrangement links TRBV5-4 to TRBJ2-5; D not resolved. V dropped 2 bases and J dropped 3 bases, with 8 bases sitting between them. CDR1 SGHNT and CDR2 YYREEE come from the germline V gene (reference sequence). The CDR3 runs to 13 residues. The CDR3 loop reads CASSFLPEETQYF. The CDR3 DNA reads TGTGCCAGCAGCTTCCTGCCGGAAGAGACCCAGTACTTC.

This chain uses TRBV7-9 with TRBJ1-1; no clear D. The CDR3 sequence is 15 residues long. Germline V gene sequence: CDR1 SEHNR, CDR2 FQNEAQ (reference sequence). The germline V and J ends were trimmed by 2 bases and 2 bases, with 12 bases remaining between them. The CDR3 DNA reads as TGTGCCAGCAGCTTACCAGAGACAAGAAACACTGAAGCTTTCTTT. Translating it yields CASSLPETRNTEAFF.

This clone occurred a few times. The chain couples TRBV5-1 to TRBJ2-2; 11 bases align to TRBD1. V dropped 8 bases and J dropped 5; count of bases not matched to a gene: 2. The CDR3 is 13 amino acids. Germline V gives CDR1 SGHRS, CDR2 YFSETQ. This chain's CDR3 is CASGTGGTGELFF. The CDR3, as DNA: TGCGCCAGTGGGACAGGGGGTACCGGGGAGCTGTTTTTT.

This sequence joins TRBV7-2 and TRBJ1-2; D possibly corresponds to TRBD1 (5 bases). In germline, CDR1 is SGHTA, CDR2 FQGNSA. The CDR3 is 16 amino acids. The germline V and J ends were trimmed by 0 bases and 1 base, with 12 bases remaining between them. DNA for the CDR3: TGTGCCAGCAGCTTAGCGGCAGGGAACCTTAACTATGGCTACACCTTC. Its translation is CASSLAAGNLNYGYTF.

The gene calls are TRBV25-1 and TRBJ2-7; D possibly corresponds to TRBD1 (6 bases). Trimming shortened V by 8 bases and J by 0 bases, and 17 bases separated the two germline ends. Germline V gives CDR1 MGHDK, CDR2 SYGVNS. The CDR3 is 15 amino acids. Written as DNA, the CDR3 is TGTGCCAGCCAGGGGCAGGGCGCGGGCTCCTACGAGCAGTACTTC. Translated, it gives CASQGQGAGSYEQYF.

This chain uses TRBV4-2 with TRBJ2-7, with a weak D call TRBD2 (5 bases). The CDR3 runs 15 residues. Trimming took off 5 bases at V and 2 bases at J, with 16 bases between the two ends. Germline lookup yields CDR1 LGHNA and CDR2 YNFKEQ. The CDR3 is CASSLALARTYEQYF. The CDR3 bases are TGTGCCAGCAGCTTAGCGTTGGCTCGTACCTACGAGCAGTACTTC.

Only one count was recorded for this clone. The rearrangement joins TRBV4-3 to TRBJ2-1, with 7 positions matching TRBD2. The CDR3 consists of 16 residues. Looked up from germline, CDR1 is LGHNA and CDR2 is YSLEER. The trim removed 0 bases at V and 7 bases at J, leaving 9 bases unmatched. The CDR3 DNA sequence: TGCGCCAGCAGCCAAGATACGGGAGGAGGGTTTAATGAGCAGTTCTTC. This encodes CASSQDTGGGFNEQFF.

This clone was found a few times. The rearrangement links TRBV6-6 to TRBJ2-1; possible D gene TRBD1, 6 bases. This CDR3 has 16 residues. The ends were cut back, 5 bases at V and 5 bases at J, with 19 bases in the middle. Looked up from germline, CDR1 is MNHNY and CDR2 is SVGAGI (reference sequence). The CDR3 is CASSNRQVTLNNEQFF. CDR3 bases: TGTGCCAGCAGTAACCGACAGGTTACACTAAACAATGAGCAGTTCTTC.

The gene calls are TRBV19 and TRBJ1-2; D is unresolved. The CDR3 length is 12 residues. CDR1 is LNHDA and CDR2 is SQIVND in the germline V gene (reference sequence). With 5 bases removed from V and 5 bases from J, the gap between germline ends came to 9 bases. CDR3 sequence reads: CASSDGPYGYTF. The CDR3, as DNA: TGTGCCAGTAGTGATGGGCCTTATGGCTACACCTTC. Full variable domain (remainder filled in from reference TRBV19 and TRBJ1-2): DGGITQSPKYLFRKEGQNVTLSCEQNLNHDAMYWYRQDPGQGLRLIYYSQIVNDFQKGDIAEGYSVSREKKESFPLTVTSAQKNPTAFYLCASSDGPYGYTFGSGTRLTVV.

The chain's CDR3 is CASSPDRGQRSNQPQHF. In DNA, the CDR3 is TGTGCCAGTAGTCCCGACAGGGGGCAGAGAAGCAATCAGCCCCAGCATTTT. The genes are TRBV19 and TRBJ1-5, with TRBD1 identical over 10 bases. Germline CDR1 is LNHDA and CDR2 is SQIVND (reference sequence). CDR3 length equals 17 residues. V trimming: 5 bases; J trimming: 1 base; junction bases outside the gene matches: 8.

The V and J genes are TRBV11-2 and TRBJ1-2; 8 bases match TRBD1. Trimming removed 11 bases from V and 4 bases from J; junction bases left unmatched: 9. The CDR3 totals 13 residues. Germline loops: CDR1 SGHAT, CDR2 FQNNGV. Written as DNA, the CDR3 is TGTGCCGGAGGGACAGGCCCCTCCTATGGCTACACCTTC. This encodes CAGGTGPSYGYTF.

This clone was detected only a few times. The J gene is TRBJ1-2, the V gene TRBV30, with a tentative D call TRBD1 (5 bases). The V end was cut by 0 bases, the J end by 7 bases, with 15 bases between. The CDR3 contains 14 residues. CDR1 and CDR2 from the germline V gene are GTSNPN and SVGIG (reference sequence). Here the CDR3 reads CAWSVKGYGRGYTF. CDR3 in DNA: TGTGCCTGGAGTGTTAAGGGGTATGGACGTGGCTACACCTTC.

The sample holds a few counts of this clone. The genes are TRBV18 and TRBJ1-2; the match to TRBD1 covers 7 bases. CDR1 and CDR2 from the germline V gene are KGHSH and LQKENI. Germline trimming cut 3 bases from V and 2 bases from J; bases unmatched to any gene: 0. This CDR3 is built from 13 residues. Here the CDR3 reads CASSPGQNYGYTF. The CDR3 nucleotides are TGTGCCAGCTCACCGGGACAGAACTATGGCTACACCTTC.

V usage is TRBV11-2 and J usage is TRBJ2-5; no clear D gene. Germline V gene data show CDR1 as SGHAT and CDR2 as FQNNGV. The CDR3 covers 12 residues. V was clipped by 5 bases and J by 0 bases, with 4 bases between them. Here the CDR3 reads CASSPYQETQYF. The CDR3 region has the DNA TGTGCCAGCAGCCCATACCAAGAGACCCAGTACTTC. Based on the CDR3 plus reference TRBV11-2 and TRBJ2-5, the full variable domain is EAGVAQSPRYKIIEKRQSVAFWCNPISGHATLYWYQQILGQGPKLLIQFQNNGVVDDSQLPKDRFSAERLKGVDSTLKIQPAKLEDSAVYLCASSPYQETQYFGPGTRLLVL.

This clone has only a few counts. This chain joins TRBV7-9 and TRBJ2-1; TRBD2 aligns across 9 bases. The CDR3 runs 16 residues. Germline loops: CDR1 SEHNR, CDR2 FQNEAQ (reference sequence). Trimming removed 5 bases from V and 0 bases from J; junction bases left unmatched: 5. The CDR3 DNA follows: TGTGCCAGCAGCGCGTTAGCGGGAGCCTCCTACAATGAGCAGTTCTTC. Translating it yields CASSALAGASYNEQFF. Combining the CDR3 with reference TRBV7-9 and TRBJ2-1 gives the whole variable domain DTGVSQNPRHKITKRGQNVTFRCDPISEHNRLYWYRQTLGQGPEFLTYFQNEAQLEKSRLLSDRFSAERPKGSFSTLEIQRTEQGDSAMYLCASSALAGASYNEQFFGPGTRLTVL.

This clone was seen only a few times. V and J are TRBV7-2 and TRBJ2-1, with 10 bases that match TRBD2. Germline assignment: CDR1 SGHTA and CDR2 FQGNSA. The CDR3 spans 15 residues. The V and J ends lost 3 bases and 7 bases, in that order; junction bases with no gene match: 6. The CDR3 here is CASSLTAGGLNEQFF. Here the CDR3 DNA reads TGTGCCAGCAGCTTGACAGCGGGGGGGTTGAATGAGCAGTTCTTC.

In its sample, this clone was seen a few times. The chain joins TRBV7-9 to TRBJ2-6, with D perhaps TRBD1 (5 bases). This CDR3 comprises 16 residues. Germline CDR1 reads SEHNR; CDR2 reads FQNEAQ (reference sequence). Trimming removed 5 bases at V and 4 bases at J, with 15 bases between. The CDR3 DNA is TGTGCCAGCAGCATGGGTCAGGGAACAGGGGCCAACGTCCTGACTTTC. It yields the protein CASSMGQGTGANVLTF.

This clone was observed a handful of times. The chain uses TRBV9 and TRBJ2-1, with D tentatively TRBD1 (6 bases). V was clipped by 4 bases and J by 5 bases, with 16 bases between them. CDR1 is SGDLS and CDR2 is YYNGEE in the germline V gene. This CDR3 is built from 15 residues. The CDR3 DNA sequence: TGTGCCAGCAGCCCACAGGGCCACGGGGACAATGAGCAGTTCTTC. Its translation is CASSPQGHGDNEQFF.

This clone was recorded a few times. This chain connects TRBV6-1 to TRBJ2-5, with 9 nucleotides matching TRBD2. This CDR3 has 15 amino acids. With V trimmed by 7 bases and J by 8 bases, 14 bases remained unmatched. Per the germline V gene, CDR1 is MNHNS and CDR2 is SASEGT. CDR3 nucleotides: TGTGCCAGCAAATATAGCGGGGGCAACCTCGGAACCCAGTACTTC. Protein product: CASKYSGGNLGTQYF.

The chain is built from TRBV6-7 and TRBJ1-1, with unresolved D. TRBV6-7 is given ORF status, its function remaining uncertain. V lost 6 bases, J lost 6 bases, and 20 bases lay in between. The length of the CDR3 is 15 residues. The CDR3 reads CASRRVGRLQPEAFF. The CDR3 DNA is TGTGCCAGCAGGAGGGTAGGCCGCCTACAACCTGAAGCTTTCTTT.

In DNA form, the CDR3 reads TGTGCCAGCAGGACCGGGACAGGGAATGAAAAACTGTTTTTT. It translates to CASRTGTGNEKLFF. The J gene is TRBJ1-4, the V gene TRBV6-5; 9 bases fit TRBD1. The V and J ends lost 6 bases and 5 bases, in that order; junction bases with no gene match: 4. Germline values: CDR1 MNHEY, CDR2 SVGAGI. The CDR3 extends over 14 amino acids.

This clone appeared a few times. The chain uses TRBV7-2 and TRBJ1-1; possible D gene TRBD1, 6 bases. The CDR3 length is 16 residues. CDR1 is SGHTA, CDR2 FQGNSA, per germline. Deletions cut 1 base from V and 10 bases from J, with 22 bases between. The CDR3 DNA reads TGTGCCAGCAGCTTAGGCTTGACAGGCCGAGCTGATGGAGCTTTCTTT. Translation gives CASSLGLTGRADGAFF.

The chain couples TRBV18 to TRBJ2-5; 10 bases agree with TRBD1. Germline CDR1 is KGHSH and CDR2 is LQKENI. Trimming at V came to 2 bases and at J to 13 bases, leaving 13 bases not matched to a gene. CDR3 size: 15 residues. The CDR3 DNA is TGTGCCAGCTCACCAAGGAGGGACAGGGGCCCGTTCCGGTACTTC. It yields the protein CASSPRRDRGPFRYF.

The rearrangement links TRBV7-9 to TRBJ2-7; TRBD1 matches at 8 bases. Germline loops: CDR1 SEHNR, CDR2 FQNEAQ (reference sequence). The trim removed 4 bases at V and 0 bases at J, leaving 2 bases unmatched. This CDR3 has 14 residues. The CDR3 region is CASSSDRASYEQYF. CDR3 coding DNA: TGTGCCAGCAGCTCGGACAGGGCCTCCTACGAGCAGTACTTC. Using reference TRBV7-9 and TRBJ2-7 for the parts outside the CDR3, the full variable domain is DTGVSQNPRHKITKRGQNVTFRCDPISEHNRLYWYRQTLGQGPEFLTYFQNEAQLEKSRLLSDRFSAERPKGSFSTLEIQRTEQGDSAMYLCASSSDRASYEQYFGPGTRLTVT.

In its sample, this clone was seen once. CDR3 sequence: CASSPDRANYGYTF. The CDR3 DNA reads TGTGCCAGCTCACCGGACAGAGCTAACTATGGCTACACCTTC. The rearrangement joins TRBV18 to TRBJ1-2, with D possibly matching TRBD1 (6 bases). The germline V gene encodes CDR1 KGHSH and CDR2 LQKENI. The CDR3 covers 14 residues. The V and J ends lost 3 bases and 0 bases respectively, with 8 bases between them.

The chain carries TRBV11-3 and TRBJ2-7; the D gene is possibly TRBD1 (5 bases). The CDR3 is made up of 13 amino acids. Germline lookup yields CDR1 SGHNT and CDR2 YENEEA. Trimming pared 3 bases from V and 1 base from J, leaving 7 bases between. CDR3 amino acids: CASSFQGSYEQYF. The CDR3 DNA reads TGTGCCAGCAGCTTCCAGGGTTCCTACGAGCAGTACTTC.

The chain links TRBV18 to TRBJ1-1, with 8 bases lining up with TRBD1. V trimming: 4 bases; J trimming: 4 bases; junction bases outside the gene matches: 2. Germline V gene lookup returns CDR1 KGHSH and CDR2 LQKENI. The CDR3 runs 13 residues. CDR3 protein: CASSLQGATEAFF. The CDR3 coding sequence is TGTGCCAGCTCACTTCAGGGGGCCACTGAAGCTTTCTTT.